This is a list of T cell receptor beta chains from one sample in a study of CD8 T cells in Susac syndrome. MiXCR, run by TCRdb on the immunoSEQ multiplex PCR reads, gives a single entry per CDR3 protein. Seen here are approximately 150,000 distinct CDR3 sequences, 80% to 95% observed once, and the top ten hold 0.12% to 0.15%. Sequences were obtained from CD4+ T cells from PBMCs. The source is a human donor in good health. Both conserved end residues are part of each CDR3. A D gene is named only where the DNA matches it firmly. Rows give clone size only sometimes, using once, few, many, or a class for an expanded clone.

13	-	TRBV29-1	-	TRBJ2-1	CSVEDFSYNEQFF	TGCAGCGTTGAGGACTTTTCCTACAATGAGCAGTTCTTC
14	-	TRBV2	once	TRBJ2-5	CASRGNRYQETQYF	TGTGCCAGCAGGGGGAATAGGTACCAAGAGACCCAGTACTTC
13	-	TRBV5-1	few	TRBJ2-5	CASSSDGQETQYF	TGCGCCAGCAGCTCGGACGGCCAAGAGACCCAGTACTTC
15	TRBD2	TRBV12-3/TRBV12-4	-	TRBJ2-3	CASSPGTSGRDTQYF	TGTGCCAGCAGTCCCGGGACTAGCGGGCGAGATACGCAGTATTTT
13	-	TRBV7-8	-	TRBJ2-3	CASSLDYTDTQYF	TGTGCCAGCAGCTTAGATTACACAGATACGCAGTATTTT
16	TRBD2	TRBV20-1	-	TRBJ2-3	CSAREIAGGRPDTQYF	TGCAGTGCTAGAGAGATAGCGGGGGGGCGGCCAGATACGCAGTATTTT
14	TRBD1	TRBV20-1	-	TRBJ1-1	CSARDQTGLTEAFF	TGCAGTGCTAGAGACCAGACAGGGCTCACTGAAGCTTTCTTT
14	-	TRBV20-1	once	TRBJ2-1	CSARRPGRNNEQFF	TGCAGTGCCCGACGCCCGGGGAGAAACAATGAGCAGTTCTTC
16	TRBD2	TRBV5-1	-	TRBJ2-3	CASSLAEGLAGGGQYF	TGCGCCAGCAGCTTGGCCGAAGGACTAGCGGGGGGTGGGCAGTATTTT
13	-	TRBV5-1	-	TRBJ2-2	CASSLQDTGELFF	TGCGCCAGCAGCTTGCAAGACACCGGGGAGCTGTTTTTT
17	TRBD1	TRBV4-1	-	TRBJ2-2	CASSQRDRGRDTGELFF	TGCGCCAGCAGCCAAAGGGACAGGGGTCGAGACACCGGGGAGCTGTTTTTT
12	-	TRBV6-5	-	TRBJ2-1	CASSYSTRFWLF	TGTGCCAGCAGTTACTCGACGCGTTTCTGGCTCTTC
13	-	TRBV19	-	TRBJ2-4	CASSLTEGNIQYF	TGTGCCAGTAGCCTGACAGAGGGAAACATTCAGTACTTC
14	TRBD1	TRBV29-1	once	TRBJ2-3	CSASGQAGTDTQYF	TGCAGCGCAAGCGGACAGGCTGGCACAGATACGCAGTATTTT
15	TRBD2	TRBV5-4	-	TRBJ2-1	CASSSGGATYNEQFF	TGTGCCAGCAGTAGCGGGGGGGCCACCTACAATGAGCAGTTCTTC
12	TRBD2	TRBV12-5	-	TRBJ2-1	CASGPSGGRQFF	TGTGCTAGTGGTCCCTCGGGAGGCCGGCAGTTCTTC
15	-	TRBV4-1	few	TRBJ2-5	CASSQVRAGQETQYF	TGCGCCAGCAGCCAAGTTCGGGCAGGGCAAGAGACCCAGTACTTC
15	-	TRBV19	-	TRBJ2-7	CASSIGDMGFYEQYF	TGTGCCAGTAGTATAGGGGACATGGGTTTCTACGAGCAGTACTTC
18	TRBD2	TRBV4-1	-	TRBJ2-5	CASSQYPGTSAGWETQYF	TGCGCCAGCAGCCAATACCCCGGGACTAGCGCCGGATGGGAGACCCAGTACTTC
12	-	TRBV6-5	-	TRBJ1-2	CASRPDNYGYTF	TGTGCCAGCAGGCCCGATAACTATGGCTACACCTTC
19	-	TRBV2	-	TRBJ1-3	CASSERGILGVSSGNTIYF	TGTGCCAGCAGTGAAAGGGGAATATTGGGGGTGAGCTCTGGAAACACCATATATTTT
14	TRBD1	TRBV5-4	-	TRBJ1-1	CASSFDRDSTEAFF	TGTGCCAGCAGCTTCGACAGGGACTCCACTGAAGCTTTCTTT
15	TRBD1	TRBV5-6	-	TRBJ1-2	CASSRRDRPSFGYTF	TGTGCCAGCAGTCGCCGGGACAGGCCGTCGTTTGGCTACACCTTC
14	TRBD1	TRBV2	-	TRBJ2-5	CASKGTGGEQTQYF	TGTGCCAGCAAAGGGACAGGGGGCGAACAGACCCAGTACTTC
14	TRBD2	TRBV7-8	-	TRBJ2-3	CASSLDGGANTQYF	TGTGCCAGCAGCTTAGACGGGGGGGCCAATACGCAGTATTTT
13	-	TRBV20-1	once	TRBJ2-5	CSAPVAVQETQYF	TGCAGTGCCCCGGTGGCAGTCCAAGAGACCCAGTACTTC
16	-	TRBV15	-	TRBJ2-5	CATSPLEGPYLGTQYF	TGTGCCACCAGCCCCCTGGAGGGGCCCTATCTGGGGACCCAGTACTTC
15	TRBD2	TRBV20-1	-	TRBJ2-5	CSAVAAGGEQETQYF	TGCAGTGCAGTGGCCGCGGGGGGGGAACAAGAGACCCAGTACTTC
15	TRBD1	TRBV7-2	-	TRBJ1-5	CASSSSRTGGQPQHF	TGTGCCAGCAGCTCTAGCCGGACAGGGGGTCAGCCCCAGCATTTT
15	-	TRBV25-1	-	TRBJ2-3	CASSEGNGIADTQYF	TGTGCCAGCAGTGAGGGGAACGGGATCGCAGATACGCAGTATTTT
14	-	TRBV11-2	-	TRBJ2-7	CASSLKSGSYEQYF	TGTGCCAGCAGCTTAAAATCGGGGTCCTACGAGCAGTACTTC
15	-	TRBV3-1	-	TRBJ1-4	CASSRRTGFNEKLFF	TGTGCCAGCAGCCGCCGGACGGGATTTAATGAAAAACTGTTTTTT
15	TRBD2	TRBV7-2	-	TRBJ2-7	CASTLTSGGAYEQYF	TGTGCCAGCACCTTGACTAGCGGGGGGGCCTACGAGCAGTACTTC
14	TRBD1	TRBV5-1	-	TRBJ1-1	CASSTGTGATEAFF	TGCGCCAGCAGCACCGGGACAGGGGCCACTGAAGCTTTCTTT
15	TRBD1	TRBV10-1	-	TRBJ2-7	CASSDPRQGAHEQYF	TGCGCCAGCAGCGATCCGAGACAGGGGGCCCACGAGCAGTACTTC
14	-	TRBV7-8	-	TRBJ2-7	CASSPRVGGHEQYF	TGTGCCAGCAGCCCCCGTGTTGGGGGCCACGAGCAGTACTTC
12	-	TRBV7-2	-	TRBJ2-4	CASSPGGDIQYF	TGTGCCAGCAGCCCGGGCGGTGACATTCAGTACTTC
16	TRBD1	TRBV3-1	-	TRBJ2-5	CASSQELDRGRETQYF	TGTGCCAGCAGCCAAGAGTTGGACAGGGGGAGAGAGACCCAGTACTTC
14	-	TRBV7-8	-	TRBJ2-5	CASSPHGQQETQYF	TGTGCCAGCAGCCCACACGGGCAACAAGAGACCCAGTACTTC
17	-	TRBV7-2	-	TRBJ1-5	CASSLRSWVEGNQPQHF	TGTGCCAGCAGCCTAAGGTCTTGGGTTGAGGGCAATCAGCCCCAGCATTTT
17	TRBD2	TRBV5-6	-	TRBJ2-5	CASSTRLAGAGWETQYF	TGTGCCAGCAGCACACGACTAGCGGGGGCCGGGTGGGAGACCCAGTACTTC
14	-	TRBV20-1	-	TRBJ1-6	CSATPTGGNSPLHF	TGCAGTGCTACACCGACAGGAGGTAATTCACCCCTCCACTTT
15	-	TRBV4-1	-	TRBJ2-7	CASSLRDGSSYEQYF	TGCGCCAGCAGCCTCCGGGACGGCAGCTCCTACGAGCAGTACTTC
13	TRBD1	TRBV6-4	-	TRBJ1-1	CASSADRGTEAFF	TGTGCCAGCAGTGCCGACAGGGGCACTGAAGCTTTCTTT
14	-	TRBV6-5	-	TRBJ1-2	CASSPQGQGHGYTF	TGTGCCAGCAGTCCGCAGGGGCAGGGCCATGGCTACACCTTC
15	TRBD1	TRBV6-5	-	TRBJ2-1	CASSYTPGQSNEQFF	TGTGCCAGCAGTTATACCCCGGGACAGTCCAATGAGCAGTTCTTC
17	-	TRBV7-2	-	TRBJ2-6	CASSISTRSSGANVLTF	TGTGCCAGCAGCATAAGCACCCGATCGTCTGGGGCCAACGTCCTGACTTTC
15	TRBD2	TRBV12-3/TRBV12-4	-	TRBJ2-3	CASTGLAGGKDTQYF	TGTGCCAGCACCGGCCTAGCGGGGGGAAAAGATACGCAGTATTTT
14	TRBD1	TRBV29-1	-	TRBJ1-5	CSVRDRGSNQPQHF	TGCAGCGTAAGGGACAGGGGAAGCAATCAGCCCCAGCATTTT
15	-	TRBV5-1	-	TRBJ2-6	CASSSSDFLTAVLTF	TGCGCCAGCAGCTCCTCAGACTTTCTGACAGCTGTCCTGACTTTC
17	-	TRBV20-1	-	TRBJ1-6	CSARDLGGGDANSPLHF	TGCAGTGCTAGAGATCTCGGAGGGGGGGACGCTAATTCACCCCTCCACTTT
16	-	TRBV5-1	-	TRBJ1-5	CASSLAPGLGDQPQHF	TGCGCCAGCAGCTTGGCCCCGGGTCTAGGGGATCAGCCCCAGCATTTT
15	TRBD1	TRBV29-1	few	TRBJ2-7	CSVEGNRGSIYEQYF	TGCAGCGTTGAGGGAAACAGGGGGTCGATCTACGAGCAGTACTTC
19	TRBD2	TRBV2	-	TRBJ2-2	CASRFSGGPPGTGTGELFF	TGTGCCAGCAGATTTAGCGGGGGGCCCCCCGGTACTGGCACCGGGGAGCTGTTTTTT
15	TRBD2	TRBV11-2	-	TRBJ2-1	CASTLASGGAHEQFF	TGTGCCAGCACCCTAGCTAGCGGGGGGGCACATGAGCAGTTCTTC
13	-	TRBV12-3/TRBV12-4	-	TRBJ2-7	CASSLGTGYEQYF	TGTGCCAGCAGTTTGGGAACAGGCTACGAGCAGTACTTC